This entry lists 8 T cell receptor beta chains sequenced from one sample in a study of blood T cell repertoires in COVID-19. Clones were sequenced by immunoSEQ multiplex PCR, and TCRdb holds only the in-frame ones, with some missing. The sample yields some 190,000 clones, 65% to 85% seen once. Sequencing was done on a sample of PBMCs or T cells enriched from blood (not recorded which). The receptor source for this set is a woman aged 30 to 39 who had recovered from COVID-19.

The CDR3 DNA reads as TGTGCCAGCGTACGTAGTCCCCTTCTAAATGAGCAGTTCTTC. It is translated as CASVRSPLLNEQFF. The chain recombines TRBV27 with TRBJ2-1; D is unclear. CDR1 and CDR2 (germline): MNHEY, SMNVEV (reference sequence). V gave up 8 bases and J gave up 7 bases, with 18 bases separating them. This CDR3 is 14 amino acids long.

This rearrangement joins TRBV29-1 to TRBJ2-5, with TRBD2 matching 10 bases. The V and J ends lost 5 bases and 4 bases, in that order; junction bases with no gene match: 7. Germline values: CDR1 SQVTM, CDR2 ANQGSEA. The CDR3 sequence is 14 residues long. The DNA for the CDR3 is TGCAGCGTTAGCGGGGGGGCTATAACAGAGACCCAGTACTTC. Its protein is CSVSGGAITETQYF.

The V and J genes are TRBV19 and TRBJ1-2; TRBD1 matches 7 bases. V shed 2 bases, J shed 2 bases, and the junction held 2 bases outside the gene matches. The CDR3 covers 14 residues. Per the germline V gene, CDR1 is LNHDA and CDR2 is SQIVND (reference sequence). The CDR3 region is CASSIPGGNYGYTF. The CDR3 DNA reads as TGTGCCAGTAGTATACCAGGGGGAAACTATGGCTACACCTTC.

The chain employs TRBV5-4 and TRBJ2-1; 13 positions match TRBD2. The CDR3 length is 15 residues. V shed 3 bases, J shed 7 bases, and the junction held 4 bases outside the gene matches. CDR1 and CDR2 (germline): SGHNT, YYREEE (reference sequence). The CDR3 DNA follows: TGTGCCAGCAGCTCCGGGACTAGCGGGACGAATGAGCAGTTCTTC. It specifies CASSSGTSGTNEQFF.

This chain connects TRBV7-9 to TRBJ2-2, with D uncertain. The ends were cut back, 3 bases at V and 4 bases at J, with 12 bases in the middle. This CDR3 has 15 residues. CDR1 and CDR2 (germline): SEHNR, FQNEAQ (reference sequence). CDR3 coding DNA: TGTGCCAGCAGCTTCGCCCTCCCGGGCACCGGGGAGCTGTTTTTT. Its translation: CASSFALPGTGELFF.

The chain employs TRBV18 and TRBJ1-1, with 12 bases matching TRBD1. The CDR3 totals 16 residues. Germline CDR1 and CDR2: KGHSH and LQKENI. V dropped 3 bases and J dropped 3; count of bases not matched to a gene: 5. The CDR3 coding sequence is TGTGCCAGCTCACCCGGGACAGGGGGCGTGTACACTGAAGCTTTCTTT. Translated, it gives CASSPGTGGVYTEAFF. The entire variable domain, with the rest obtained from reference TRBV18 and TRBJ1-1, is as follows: NAGVMQNPRHLVRRRGQEARLRCSPMKGHSHVYWYRQLPEEGLKFMVYLQKENIIDESGMPKERFSAEFPKEGPSILRIQQVVRGDSAAYFCASSPGTGGVYTEAFFGQGTRLTVV.

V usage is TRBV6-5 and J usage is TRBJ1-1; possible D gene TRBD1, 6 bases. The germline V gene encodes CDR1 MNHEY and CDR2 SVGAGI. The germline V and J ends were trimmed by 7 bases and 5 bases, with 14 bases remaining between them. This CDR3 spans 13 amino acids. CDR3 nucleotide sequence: TGTGCCAGCACCGCCACAGGGTTGACTGAAGCTTTCTTT. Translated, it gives CASTATGLTEAFF.

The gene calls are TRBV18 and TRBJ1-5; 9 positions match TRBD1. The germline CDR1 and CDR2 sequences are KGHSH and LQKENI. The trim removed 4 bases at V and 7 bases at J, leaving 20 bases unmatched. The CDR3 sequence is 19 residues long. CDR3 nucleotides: TGTGCCAGCTCACAGGGACCAACAGGGGGCGCTTTTAGTAAACAGCCCCAGCATTTT. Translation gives CASSQGPTGGAFSKQPQHF.